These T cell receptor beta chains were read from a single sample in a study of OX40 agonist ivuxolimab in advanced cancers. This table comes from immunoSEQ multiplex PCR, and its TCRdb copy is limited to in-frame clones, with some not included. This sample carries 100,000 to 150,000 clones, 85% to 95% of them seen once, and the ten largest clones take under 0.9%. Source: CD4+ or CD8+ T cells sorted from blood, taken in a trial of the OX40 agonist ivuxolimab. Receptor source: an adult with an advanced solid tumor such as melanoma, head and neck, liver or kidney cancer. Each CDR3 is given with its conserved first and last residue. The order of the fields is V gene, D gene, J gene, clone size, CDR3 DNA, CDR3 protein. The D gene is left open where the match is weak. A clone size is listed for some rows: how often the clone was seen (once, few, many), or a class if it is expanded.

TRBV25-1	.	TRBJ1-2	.	TGTGCCAGCAGTAAAGGTGATAACTATGGCTACACCTTC	CASSKGDNYGYTF
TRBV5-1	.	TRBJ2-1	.	TGCGCCAGCAGTGGGGGCGATTGGTCCTACAATGAGCAGTTCTTC	CASSGGDWSYNEQFF
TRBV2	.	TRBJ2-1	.	TGTGCCAGTCCTTCGGGACACCGACCATTATACAATGAGCAGTTCTTC	CASPSGHRPLYNEQFF
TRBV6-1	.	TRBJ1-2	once	TGTGCCAGCAGTGAAGGAGACAGGCAATTGCCCTATGGCTACACCTTC	CASSEGDRQLPYGYTF
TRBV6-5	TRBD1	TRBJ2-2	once	TGTGCCAGCAGTAGGAGACAGGGGGCCTCCGGGGAGCTGTTTTTT	CASSRRQGASGELFF
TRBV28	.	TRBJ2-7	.	TGTGCCAGCAGTTTTTCAGGCGAGCAGTACTTC	CASSFSGEQYF
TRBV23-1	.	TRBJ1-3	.	TGCGCCAGCAGTCATACAGTCTCTGGAAACACCATATATTTT	CASSHTVSGNTIYF
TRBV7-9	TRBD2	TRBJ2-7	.	TGTGCCAGCAGCCCCGGGACTAGCGGTAGCGAGCAGTACTTC	CASSPGTSGSEQYF
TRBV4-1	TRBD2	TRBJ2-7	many	TGCGCCAGCAGCCAAGTAGACTTAGCGACTAGCGGGGAGCAGTACTTC	CASSQVDLATSGEQYF
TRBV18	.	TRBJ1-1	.	TGTGCCAGCTCTCTACAGGGAGGGGCGAACACTGAAGCTTTCTTT	CASSLQGGANTEAFF
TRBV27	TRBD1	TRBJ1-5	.	TGTGCCAGCAGTTTATACGGACAGGGAAACAATCAGCCCCAGCATTTT	CASSLYGQGNNQPQHF
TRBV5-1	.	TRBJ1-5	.	TGCGCCAGCAGCTTGGAAAACAGGGAAGATCAGCCCCAGCATTTT	CASSLENREDQPQHF
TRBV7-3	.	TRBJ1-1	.	TGTGCCAGCAGCTTAAGAGGTCGGCAGATGAACACTGAAGCTTTCTTT	CASSLRGRQMNTEAFF
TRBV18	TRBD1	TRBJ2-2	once	TGTGCCAGCTCATCGGGACAGGGCGGCGGCACCGGGGAGCTGTTTTTT	CASSSGQGGGTGELFF
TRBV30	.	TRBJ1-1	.	TGTGCTGGGAATGGGATGCGGCCGGCGGGGGACACTGAAGCTTTCTTT	CAGNGMRPAGDTEAFF
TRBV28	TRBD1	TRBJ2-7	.	TGTGCCAGCAGGTTCCGGGACAGGAGCTCCTACGAGCAGTACTTC	CASRFRDRSSYEQYF
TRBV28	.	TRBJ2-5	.	TGTGCCAGCCGCCTCCAGGGGTCCGGGGGAGAGACCCAGTACTTC	CASRLQGSGGETQYF
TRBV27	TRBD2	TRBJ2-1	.	TGTGCCAGCAGTTTCAACGGGAGGGGTGAGCAGTTCTTC	CASSFNGRGEQFF
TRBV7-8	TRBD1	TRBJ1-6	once	TGTGCCAGCAGCTTAGTCCAGGGGGCGTATTCACCCCTCCACTTT	CASSLVQGAYSPLHF
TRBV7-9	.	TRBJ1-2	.	TGTGCCAGCAGCCCTACATCCAACTATGGCTACACCTTC	CASSPTSNYGYTF
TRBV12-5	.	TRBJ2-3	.	TGTGCTAGTGGTTTGACTAACACAGATACGCAGTATTTT	CASGLTNTDTQYF
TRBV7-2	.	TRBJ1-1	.	TGTGCCAGCAGCTTAAACAGACTGAACACTGAAGCTTTCTTT	CASSLNRLNTEAFF